One and the same sample provided the 23 T cell receptor beta chains below, sequenced in a study of blood T cell repertoires in COVID-19. Clones were sequenced by immunoSEQ multiplex PCR, and TCRdb holds only the in-frame ones, with some missing. The sample holds 85,000 to 95,000 clones, 89% seen once. Sequenced sample: peripheral blood. These receptors were taken from a man aged 60 to 69 with COVID-19, enrolled during active disease.

The V and J genes are TRBV24-1 and TRBJ2-1, with 10 bases aligning to TRBD1. The CDR3 contains 15 residues. J gave up 4 bases and V 4 bases, and 3 bases lay outside the gene matches. Germline lookup yields CDR1 KGHDR and CDR2 SFDVKD. The CDR3 spells CATSEGQGTYNEQFF. The CDR3 DNA sequence: TGTGCCACCAGTGAGGGACAGGGGACTTACAATGAGCAGTTCTTC.

This clone appeared once. CDR3 nucleotides: TGCGCCAGCAGCTTGGGACAGCGGGAAGAGACCCAGTACTTC. Protein product: CASSLGQREETQYF. The chain has TRBV5-1 and TRBJ2-5, with a possible D match to TRBD2 (6 bases). This CDR3 comprises 14 residues. Germline CDR1 reads SGHRS; CDR2 reads YFSETQ. V lost 0 bases and J 3 bases, leaving 9 bases between the germline ends.

The chain is built from TRBV5-4 and TRBJ2-2; 7 bases agree with TRBD2. Germline-derived CDR1 and CDR2 are SGHNT and YYREEE (reference sequence). The J segment lost 0 bases and the V segment lost 3 bases, leaving 2 bases of the junction unmatched. CDR3 length: 15 amino acids. The CDR3 spells CASSSTSTNTGELFF. In nucleotides, the CDR3 is TGTGCCAGCAGCTCGACTAGCACGAACACCGGGGAGCTGTTTTTT. Filled out from reference TRBV5-4 and TRBJ2-2, the complete variable domain reads ETGVTQSPTHLIKTRGQQVTLRCSSQSGHNTVSWYQQALGQGPQFIFQYYREEENGRGNFPPRFSGLQFPNYSSELNVNALELDDSALYLCASSSTSTNTGELFFGEGSRLTVL.

This rearrangement joins TRBV3-1 (or the pseudogene TRBV3-2) to TRBJ1-4, with TRBD1 matching over 7 bases. The CDR3 length is 15 residues. Per the germline V gene, CDR1 is LGHDT and CDR2 is YNNKEL (reference sequence). V lost 3 bases, J lost 5 bases, and 6 bases stayed unmatched. The CDR3 DNA follows: TGTGCCAGCAGCCAGCCCTCAGGGGGGAATGAAAAACTGTTTTTT. As protein: CASSQPSGGNEKLFF.

This clone was counted once. The V and J genes are TRBV6-2 or TRBV6-3 and TRBJ2-3; 13 nucleotides match TRBD2. The CDR3 has 15 amino acids. Germline V gene sequence: CDR1 MNHEY, CDR2 SVGEGT. Trimming removed 5 bases from V and 4 bases from J; junction bases left unmatched: 3. CDR3 residues: CASSRTSGSADTQYF. In nucleotides, the CDR3 is TGTGCCAGCAGTAGGACTAGCGGGAGCGCAGATACGCAGTATTTT.

The J gene is TRBJ2-2, the V gene TRBV9, with 7 positions matching TRBD2. V lost 3 bases, J lost 3 bases, and 11 bases stayed unmatched. CDR1 SGDLS and CDR2 YYNGEE come from the germline V gene. The CDR3 is 17 residues long. The DNA of the CDR3 is TGTGCCAGCAGCGGGGAGGAGGGGAGGGGAGACACCGGGGAGCTGTTTTTT. Its translation: CASSGEEGRGDTGELFF.

This clone was counted a few times. In DNA form, the CDR3 reads TGCGCCAGCAGAGATACAGGTTCCGAGCAGTACTTC. It specifies CASRDTGSEQYF. The gene calls are TRBV10-2 and TRBJ2-7; tentative D call: TRBD1 (5 bases). Trimming pared 6 bases from V and 6 bases from J, leaving 12 bases between. Per the germline V gene, CDR1 is WSHSY and CDR2 is SAAADI. This CDR3 has 12 residues.

The rearrangement joins TRBV11-2 to TRBJ2-7; 11 positions match TRBD1. The CDR3 spans 15 residues. With 0 bases clipped from V and 6 bases from J, the junction kept 4 bases outside the gene matches. CDR1 SGHAT and CDR2 FQNNGV come from the germline V gene. This CDR3 is CASSLEGTGGVEQYF. The CDR3 coding sequence is TGTGCCAGCAGCTTAGAAGGGACAGGGGGGGTCGAGCAGTACTTC.

This chain joins TRBV14 and TRBJ2-2; 10 nucleotides match TRBD2. CDR3 length: 18 residues. Germline values: CDR1 SGHDN, CDR2 FVKESK. Losses at the gene ends were 0 bases for V and 3 bases for J; bases not matched to a gene: 7. The CDR3 region has the DNA TGTGCCAGCAGCCAAGATTGGGCTAGCGGGAGTCACACCGGGGAGCTGTTTTTT. Residues: CASSQDWASGSHTGELFF.

The chain has TRBV4-3 and TRBJ2-1; 12 bases line up with TRBD2. The germline gives CDR1 LGHNA, CDR2 YSLEER. The CDR3 is 17 residues long. V was pared by 0 bases and J by 5 bases, with 5 bases of the junction left unmatched. The CDR3 DNA reads TGCGCCAGCAGCCAAGATCTCAGGACTAGCGGGGACAATGAGCAGTTCTTC. It is translated as CASSQDLRTSGDNEQFF.

The chain links TRBV15 to TRBJ2-2, with D unclear. The CDR3 has 16 amino acids. CDR1 LNHNV and CDR2 YYDKDF come from the germline V gene (reference sequence). With 1 base removed from V and 0 bases from J, the gap between germline ends came to 9 bases. The CDR3: CATSRGQISNTGELFF. The CDR3 DNA reads TGTGCCACCAGCAGAGGCCAGATTTCGAACACCGGGGAGCTGTTTTTT.

The V call is TRBV18, the J call TRBJ2-3, with TRBD1 as a possible D gene (5 bases). Looked up from germline, CDR1 is KGHSH and CDR2 is LQKENI. The CDR3 is made up of 15 amino acids. V lost 2 bases to trimming and J lost 3 bases, with 12 bases between them. CDR3 loop: CASSPAGLVTDTQYF. The CDR3 bases are TGTGCCAGCTCACCAGCAGGGCTTGTAACAGATACGCAGTATTTT.

The chain joins TRBV2 to TRBJ2-1, with 7 bases matching TRBD2. CDR1 is SNHLY and CDR2 is FYNNEI in the germline V gene. The ends lost 7 bases at V and 11 bases at J; junction bases unmatched: 17. This CDR3 comprises 15 residues. The CDR3 DNA reads TGTGCCAGCACCGAACGAGTGGCGGGAGAGGGGAAGCAGTTCTTC. Encoded protein: CASTERVAGEGKQFF.

The chain combines TRBV11-3 with TRBJ2-1, with TRBD2 matching over 8 bases. The CDR3 has 14 amino acids. The germline V gene encodes CDR1 SGHNT and CDR2 YENEEA. V was clipped by 4 bases and J by 6 bases; unmatched bases: 5. The CDR3 nucleotides are TGTGCCAGCAGCTCATCGGCGGGGGGCAATGAGCAGTTCTTC. Its protein product is CASSSSAGGNEQFF.

The chain employs TRBV3-1 (or the pseudogene TRBV3-2) and TRBJ2-1, with 9 bases that match TRBD2. V lost 5 bases to trimming and J lost 8 bases; unmatched junction nucleotides: 10. Germline assignment: CDR1 LGHDT and CDR2 YNNKEL (reference sequence). This CDR3 is built from 15 residues. CDR3 bases: TGTGCCAGCAGCTACCGGGTAGCGGGAGAGTATGAGCAGTTCTTC. Its translation: CASSYRVAGEYEQFF.

This CDR3 is CAIGGEISTDTQYF. CDR3 bases: TGTGCCATCGGCGGGGAGATCAGCACAGATACGCAGTATTTT. This chain links TRBV10-3 with TRBJ2-3, with D possibly being TRBD2 (6 bases). The ends were cut back, 8 bases at V and 0 bases at J, with 12 bases in the middle. The germline CDR1 and CDR2 sequences are ENHRY and SYGVKD. The CDR3 spans 14 residues.

This clone was observed once. The rearrangement joins TRBV7-9 to TRBJ1-1; no clear D gene. The CDR3 has 13 amino acids. Trimming cost V 5 bases and J 2 bases, with 9 bases left between them. Germline V CDR1 and CDR2: SEHNR, FQNEAQ (reference sequence). The CDR3 coding sequence is TGTGCCAGCAGCGAAGAGCTAAACACTGAAGCTTTCTTT. Its translation is CASSEELNTEAFF.

The chain is built from TRBV6-5 and TRBJ2-5, with 7 bases aligning to TRBD2. V lost 6 bases to trimming and J lost 4 bases; unmatched junction nucleotides: 5. CDR1 MNHEY and CDR2 SVGAGI come from the germline V gene. CDR3 length: 13 residues. CDR3: CASSWGGRETQYF. CDR3 DNA sequence: TGTGCCAGCAGCTGGGGAGGGAGAGAGACCCAGTACTTC.

The V gene is TRBV29-1, the J gene TRBJ1-6; D possibly corresponds to TRBD1 (5 bases). The CDR3 spans 13 residues. From germline, CDR1 is SQVTM and CDR2 ANQGSEA. Trimming stripped 5 bases from V and 5 bases from J, with 10 bases between. This CDR3 reads CSVSTADNSPLHF. CDR3 DNA: TGCAGCGTTTCGACAGCAGATAATTCACCCCTCCACTTT.

The chain is built from TRBV7-9 and TRBJ1-3, with TRBD1 matching over 10 bases. The V segment lost 4 bases and the J segment 3 bases; nucleotides outside the gene matches: 6. Germline CDR1 reads SEHNR; CDR2 reads FQNEAQ (reference sequence). The CDR3 is 16 amino acids. Here the CDR3 DNA reads TGTGCCAGCAGCTCCCGGGACAGGGGTTATGGAAACACCATATATTTT. Translated, it gives CASSSRDRGYGNTIYF.

The chain joins TRBV7-2 to TRBJ2-5; D possibly corresponds to TRBD1 (6 bases). CDR3 length equals 13 residues. Per the germline V gene, CDR1 is SGHTA and CDR2 is FQGNSA. Trimming left V 1 base short and J 5 bases short, with 8 bases between. The CDR3: CASSLGGRETQYF. The CDR3 DNA is TGTGCCAGCAGCTTAGGGGGGCGGGAGACCCAGTACTTC. The entire variable domain, with the rest obtained from reference TRBV7-2 and TRBJ2-5, is as follows: GAGVSQSPSNKVTEKGKDVELRCDPISGHTALYWYRQSLGQGLEFLIYFQGNSAPDKSGLPSDRFSAERTGGSVSTLTIQRTQQEDSAVYLCASSLGGRETQYFGPGTRLLVL.

The count of this clone is one. The chain uses TRBV24-1 and TRBJ1-5; possibly TRBD1 for D (5 bases). Trimming took off 1 base at V and 3 bases at J, with 6 bases between the two ends. The CDR3 runs 14 residues. CDR1 is KGHDR and CDR2 is SFDVKD in the germline V gene. The CDR3 DNA sequence: TGTGCCACCAGTGATTTACAGGCCAATCAGCCCCAGCATTTT. Its translation is CATSDLQANQPQHF.

This clone was counted between two and nine times. The chain carries TRBV3-1 (or the pseudogene TRBV3-2) and TRBJ2-7; 8 bases fit TRBD2. The V segment lost 2 bases and the J segment 9 bases; nucleotides outside the gene matches: 6. This CDR3 has 13 amino acids. Germline CDR1 is LGHDT and CDR2 is YNNKEL (reference sequence). The CDR3 loop is CASSQRSAGGQYF. In DNA form, the CDR3 reads TGTGCCAGCAGCCAAAGATCGGCGGGAGGGCAGTACTTC.